This record concerns one T cell receptor (beta chain) sequence. As yet, its antigen is unknown. The data were obtained in a study of cytomegalovirus exposure and HLA in healthy donors. The PCR used 60 Vbeta and 13 Jbeta primers. Profiled with immunoSEQ multiplex PCR; TCRdb holds only in-frame clones, not every one. This sample yields 150,000 or so clones, of which around 78% are seen a single time; 1% belongs to the top ten. Study findings and constraints: Only CMV serostatus was available as immune exposure information. Specificity for CMV antigens was confirmed in vitro for three of the CMV-associated chains. In a later analysis, the majority of CMV-associated beta chains seemingly showed HLA restriction. According to an earlier analysis, most TCR beta V segments yielded productive rearrangements about 90% or about 30% of the time.

CDR1 is MDHEN and CDR2 is SYDVKM in the germline V gene. The CDR3 spans 16 residues. V gave up 4 bases and J gave up 5 bases; unmatched junction bases: 12. Sequenced: PBMCs. The source is a woman aged 40 to 49 in good health and CMV-seronegative. The chain uses TRBV28 and TRBJ2-7, with 9 bases that match TRBD2. CDR3 bases: TGTGCCAGCAGTTCCCCTTGGGTAGCGGGAGATAACGAGCAGTACTTC. Encoded protein: CASSSPWVAGDNEQYF.